The rows below give T cell receptor beta chains drawn from one sample of a study of T-cell reconstitution after alpha-beta-depleted transplantation in children. TCRdb re-derived calls from the PCR reads in MiXCR, one entry per CDR3 protein. The repertoire holds fewer than 700,000 distinct CDR3 sequences, with 20% to 25% as singletons. The sample here was PBMCs, mostly from graft donor cells, taken 360 days after TCRalphabeta/CD19-depleted stem cell transplant. Receptors were obtained from a boy under two years old who had a stem cell transplant for acute myeloid leukemia, so the T cells may come from the graft donor. The conserved cysteine and the conserved F or W are not part of the CDR3 here. The order of the fields is V gene, CDR3 length, clone size, J gene, CDR3 protein. Part of the rows lack a size; the others show once, few, many or a class for expanded clones.

TRBV4-2	12	-	TRBJ1-2	ASSQDPTGHGYT
TRBV20-1	11	many	TRBJ1-2	SAHKDRGTGYT
TRBV6-2/TRBV6-3	16	-	TRBJ2-6	ASSSIIRKKGGANVLT
TRBV6-5	11	many	TRBJ1-1	ASSFSGGTEAF
TRBV12-3/TRBV12-4	13	-	TRBJ1-5	ASSLAGTSNQPQH
TRBV6-5	13	many	TRBJ2-7	ASSYLGQGKYEQY
TRBV27	13	many	TRBJ2-1	ASSYDASSYNEQF
TRBV10-3	12	few	TRBJ2-5	AISELYLEETQY
TRBV6-2/TRBV6-3	13	-	TRBJ1-4	ASSYPRQGGEKLF
TRBV6-1	13	-	TRBJ2-3	ASKTGLQSTDTQY
TRBV6-4	13	once	TRBJ2-2	ASSPASGVTGELF
TRBV12-3/TRBV12-4	15	few	TRBJ1-3	ASRLGSGSGSGNTIY
TRBV7-8	15	-	TRBJ1-5	ASSLEGQGFSNQPQH
TRBV20-1	9	few	TRBJ2-7	SAGEFYEQY
TRBV6-6	10	-	TRBJ1-4	ATRGTNEKLF
TRBV2	12	many	TRBJ2-2	ASDRSLNTGELF
TRBV7-9	13	-	TRBJ1-1	ASSSPTIENTEAF
TRBV20-1	12	-	TRBJ1-2	SARNSLANYGYT